These 2 T cell receptor beta chains were all obtained from the same sample, sequenced in a study of T cells in tuberculosis. The repertoire was sequenced with immunoSEQ multiplex PCR; TCRdb's copy has only in-frame clones and lacks some. Altogether around 30,000 clones are present, under 95% being singletons, with the ten largest covering roughly 6.6%. Documented time point: new active TB diagnosis, blood taken before or within 7 days of starting treatment. The input for sequencing was PBMCs, taken at tuberculosis diagnosis. These receptor sequences come from an adult with tuberculosis.

The chain links TRBV27 to TRBJ2-3; D perhaps matches TRBD2 (6 bases). The CDR3 sequence is 12 residues long. Per the germline V gene, CDR1 is MNHEY and CDR2 is SMNVEV (reference sequence). Trimming shortened V by 5 bases and J by 9 bases, and 12 bases separated the two germline ends. The CDR3 nucleotides are TGTGCCAGCAGTGGGGAGGAGGGGACGCAGTATTTT. Translation: CASSGEEGTQYF.

The chain is built from TRBV4-3 and TRBJ2-7; 9 positions match TRBD2. Looked up from germline, CDR1 is LGHNA and CDR2 is YSLEER. The V segment lost 1 base and the J segment 4 bases; nucleotides outside the gene matches: 2. This CDR3 has 14 residues. The CDR3 loop reads CASSQGTSVYEQYF. DNA of the CDR3: TGCGCCAGCAGCCAAGGGACTAGCGTATACGAGCAGTACTTC.